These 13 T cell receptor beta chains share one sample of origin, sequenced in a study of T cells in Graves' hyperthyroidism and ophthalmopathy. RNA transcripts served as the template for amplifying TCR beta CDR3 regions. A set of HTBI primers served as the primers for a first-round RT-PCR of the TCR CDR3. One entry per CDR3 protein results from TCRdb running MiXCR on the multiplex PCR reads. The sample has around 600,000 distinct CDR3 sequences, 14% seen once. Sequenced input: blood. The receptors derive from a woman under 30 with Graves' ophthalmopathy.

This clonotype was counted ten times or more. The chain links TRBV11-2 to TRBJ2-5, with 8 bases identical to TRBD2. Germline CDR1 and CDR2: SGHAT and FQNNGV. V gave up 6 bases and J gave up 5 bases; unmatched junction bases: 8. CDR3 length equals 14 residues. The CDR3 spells CASRPGLAGETQYF. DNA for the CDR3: TGTGCCAGCAGACCTGGACTAGCTGGGGAGACCCAGTACTTC. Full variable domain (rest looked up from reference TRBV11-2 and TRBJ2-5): EAGVAQSPRYKIIEKRQSVAFWCNPISGHATLYWYQQILGQGPKLLIQFQNNGVVDDSQLPKDRFSAERLKGVDSTLKIQPAKLEDSAVYLCASRPGLAGETQYFGPGTRLLVL.

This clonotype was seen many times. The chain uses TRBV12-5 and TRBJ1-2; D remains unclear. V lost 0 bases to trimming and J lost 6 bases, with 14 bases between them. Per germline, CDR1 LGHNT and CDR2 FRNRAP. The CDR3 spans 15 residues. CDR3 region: CASGLVLHRHHGYTF. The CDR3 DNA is TGTGCTAGTGGTTTGGTACTTCACAGACACCATGGCTACACCTTC.

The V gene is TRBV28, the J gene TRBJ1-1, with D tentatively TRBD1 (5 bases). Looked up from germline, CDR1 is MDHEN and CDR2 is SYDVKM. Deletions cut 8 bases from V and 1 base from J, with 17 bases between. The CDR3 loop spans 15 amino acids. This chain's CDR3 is CASYVQGPQNTEAFF. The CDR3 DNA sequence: TGTGCCAGCTACGTCCAGGGCCCGCAGAACACTGAAGCTTTCTTT.

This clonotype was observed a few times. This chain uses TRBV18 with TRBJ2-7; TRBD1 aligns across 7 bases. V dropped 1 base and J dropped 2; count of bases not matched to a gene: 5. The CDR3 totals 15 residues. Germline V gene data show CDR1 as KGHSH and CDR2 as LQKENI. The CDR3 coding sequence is TGTGCCAGCTCACCACAGAATGGACAGGCCTACGAGCAGTACTTC. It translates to CASSPQNGQAYEQYF. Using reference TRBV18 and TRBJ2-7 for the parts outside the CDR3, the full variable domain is NAGVMQNPRHLVRRRGQEARLRCSPMKGHSHVYWYRQLPEEGLKFMVYLQKENIIDESGMPKERFSAEFPKEGPSILRIQQVVRGDSAAYFCASSPQNGQAYEQYFGPGTRLTVT.

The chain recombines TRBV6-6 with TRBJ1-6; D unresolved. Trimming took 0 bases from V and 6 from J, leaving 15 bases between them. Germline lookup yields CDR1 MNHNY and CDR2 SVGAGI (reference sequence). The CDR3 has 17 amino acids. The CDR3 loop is CASSYSMGIRFNSPLHF. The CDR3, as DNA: TGTGCCAGCAGTTACTCGATGGGGATTCGGTTTAATTCACCCCTCCACTTT.

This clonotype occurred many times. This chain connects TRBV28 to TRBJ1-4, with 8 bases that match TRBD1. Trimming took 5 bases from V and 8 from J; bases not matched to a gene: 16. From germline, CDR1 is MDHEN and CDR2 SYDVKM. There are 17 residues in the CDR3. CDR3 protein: CASSPGTGLVKREKLFF. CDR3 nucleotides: TGTGCCAGCAGTCCCGGGACAGGACTTGTAAAGAGAGAAAAACTGTTTTTT. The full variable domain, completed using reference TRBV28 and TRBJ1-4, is DVKVTQSSRYLVKRTGEKVFLECVQDMDHENMFWYRQDPGLGLRLIYFSYDVKMKEKGDIPEGYSVSREKKERFSLILESASTNQTSMYLCASSPGTGLVKREKLFFGSGTQLSVL.

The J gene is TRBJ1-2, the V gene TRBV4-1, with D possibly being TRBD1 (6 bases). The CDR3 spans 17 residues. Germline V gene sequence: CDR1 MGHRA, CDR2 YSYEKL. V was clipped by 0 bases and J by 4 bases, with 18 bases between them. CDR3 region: CASSQDPWTAFGYGYTF. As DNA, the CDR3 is TGCGCCAGCAGCCAAGATCCCTGGACAGCCTTTGGCTATGGCTACACCTTC.

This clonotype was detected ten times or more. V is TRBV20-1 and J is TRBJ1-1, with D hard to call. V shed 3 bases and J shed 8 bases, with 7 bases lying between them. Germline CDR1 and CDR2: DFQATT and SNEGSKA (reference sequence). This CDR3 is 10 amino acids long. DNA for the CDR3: TGCAGTGCTAGGTACAGCGAAGCTTTCTTT. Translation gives CSARYSEAFF.

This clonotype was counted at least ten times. CDR3 residues: CAISESSRMNGYTF. The CDR3 DNA is TGTGCCATCAGTGAGTCGTCCCGGATGAATGGCTACACCTTC. The chain combines TRBV10-3 with TRBJ1-2; D remains ambiguous. Trimming removed 0 bases from V and 6 bases from J, with 11 bases in between. Germline V gives CDR1 ENHRY, CDR2 SYGVKD. CDR3 size: 14 residues.

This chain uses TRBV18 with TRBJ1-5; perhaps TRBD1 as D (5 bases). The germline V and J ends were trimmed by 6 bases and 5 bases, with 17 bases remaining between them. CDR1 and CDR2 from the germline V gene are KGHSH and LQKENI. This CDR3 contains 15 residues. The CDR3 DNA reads TGTGCCAGCTCCTCGACAGAGGTGGTCTATCAGCCCCAGCATTTT. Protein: CASSSTEVVYQPQHF. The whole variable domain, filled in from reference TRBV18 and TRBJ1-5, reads NAGVMQNPRHLVRRRGQEARLRCSPMKGHSHVYWYRQLPEEGLKFMVYLQKENIIDESGMPKERFSAEFPKEGPSILRIQQVVRGDSAAYFCASSSTEVVYQPQHFGDGTRLSIL.

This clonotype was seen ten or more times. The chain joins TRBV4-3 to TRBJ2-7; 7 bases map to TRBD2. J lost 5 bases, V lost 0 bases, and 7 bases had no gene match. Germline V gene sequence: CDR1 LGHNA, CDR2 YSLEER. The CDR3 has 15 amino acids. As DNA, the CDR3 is TGCGCCAGCAGCCAAGATGGGCGGGAGTCCCACGAGCAGTACTTC. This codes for CASSQDGRESHEQYF.

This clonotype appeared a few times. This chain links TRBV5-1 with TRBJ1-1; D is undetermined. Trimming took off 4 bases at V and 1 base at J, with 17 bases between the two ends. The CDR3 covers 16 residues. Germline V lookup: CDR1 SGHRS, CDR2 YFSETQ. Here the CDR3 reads CASSKDRAGWNTEAFF. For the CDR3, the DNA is TGCGCCAGCAGCAAAGACCGGGCGGGGTGGAACACTGAAGCTTTCTTT.

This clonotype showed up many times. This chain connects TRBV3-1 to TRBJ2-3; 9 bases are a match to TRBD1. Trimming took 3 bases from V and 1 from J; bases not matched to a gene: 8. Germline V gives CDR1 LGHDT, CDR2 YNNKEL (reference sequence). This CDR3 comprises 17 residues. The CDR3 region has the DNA TGTGCCAGCAGCCACAGGACAGGGGAAGGGGGCACAGATACGCAGTATTTT. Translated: CASSHRTGEGGTDTQYF.